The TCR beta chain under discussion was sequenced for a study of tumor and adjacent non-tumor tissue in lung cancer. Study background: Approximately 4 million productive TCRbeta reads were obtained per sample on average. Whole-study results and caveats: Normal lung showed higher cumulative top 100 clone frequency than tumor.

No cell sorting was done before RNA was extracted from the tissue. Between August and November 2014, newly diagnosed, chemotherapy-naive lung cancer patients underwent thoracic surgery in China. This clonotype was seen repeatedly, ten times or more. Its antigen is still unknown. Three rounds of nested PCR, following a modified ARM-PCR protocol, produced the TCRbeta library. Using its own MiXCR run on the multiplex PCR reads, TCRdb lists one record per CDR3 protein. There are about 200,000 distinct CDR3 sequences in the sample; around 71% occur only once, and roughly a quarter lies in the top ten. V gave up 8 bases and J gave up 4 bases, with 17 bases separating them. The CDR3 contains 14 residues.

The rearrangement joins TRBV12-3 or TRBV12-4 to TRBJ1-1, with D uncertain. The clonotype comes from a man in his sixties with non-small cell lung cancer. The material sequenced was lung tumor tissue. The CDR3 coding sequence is TGTGCCAGCCTATTCAGCGGATCGGCCACTGAAGCTTTCTTT. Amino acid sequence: CASLFSGSATEAFF.